By sample fraction, the clone carrying this TCR beta chain is medium-sized. Its cognate antigen is unknown. Researchers amplified the TCR beta CDR3 regions from RNA transcripts. Primed by the HTBI set, a first-round RT-PCR was run on the TCR CDR3. TCRdb re-called the multiplex PCR reads through MiXCR, storing one row per CDR3 protein. Found here are some 510,000 distinct CDR3 sequences, approximately 44% of them singletons; the top ten hold about 7.9%. V was cut by 2 bases and J by 8 bases, with 12 bases left in between. The CDR3 sequence is 12 residues long. Germline V CDR1 and CDR2: DFQATT, SNEGSKA (reference sequence). The sample belongs to a study of T cells in Graves' hyperthyroidism and ophthalmopathy. Study-wide findings and caveats: The majority of expanded thyroid clonotypes above 0.001 also appeared in blood.

Graves' hyperthyroidism showing no ophthalmopathy progression within 18 months was considered stable. The specimen sequenced was peripheral blood or thyroid tissue (not recorded which). The rearrangement links TRBV20-1 to TRBJ1-2; D remains ambiguous. The source is a woman younger than 30 with Graves' hyperthyroidism. Here the CDR3 DNA reads TGCAGTGCTAGATCCGGGGAAGTGGGCTACACCTTC. Protein sequence: CSARSGEVGYTF.